Listed below are T cell receptor beta chains from one sample, sequenced in a study of cytomegalovirus exposure and HLA in healthy donors. Using immunoSEQ multiplex PCR, the repertoire was profiled, and TCRdb retains in-frame clones only, with some absent. The top ten clones hold about 4% of a sample with approximately 160,000 clones, over 80% of them seen once. The sample consisted of PBMCs. These TCRs come from a man aged 50-59 years in good health and CMV-seropositive. CDR3s include the opening cysteine and the closing phenylalanine or tryptophan. D genes are given only for firm matches. For some rows the clone size is stated as once, few or many, or as a class when expanded; others skip it.

abundance: once
j_gene: TRBJ2-3
d_gene: TRBD1
v_gene: TRBV28
CDR3nt: TGTGCCAGCAGACGAGGACAGGGGGAAACAGATACGCAGTATTTT
CDR3aa: CASRRGQGETDTQYF

abundance: few
j_gene: TRBJ2-2
d_gene: TRBD2
v_gene: TRBV10-1
CDR3nt: TGCGCCAGCAGTCCAGGACAGAAGACTAGCGCTGGTGACACCGGGGAGCTGTTTTTT
CDR3aa: CASSPGQKTSAGDTGELFF

abundance: NA
j_gene: TRBJ1-1
d_gene: TRBD1
v_gene: TRBV5-1
CDR3nt: TGCGCCAGCAGCTTGGTGGGACAGGGCAATATGATGAACACTGAAGCTTTCTTT
CDR3aa: CASSLVGQGNMMNTEAFF

abundance: NA
j_gene: TRBJ1-1
d_gene: NA
v_gene: TRBV25-1
CDR3nt: TGTGCCAGCAGTGAATATATGCGGGATGACAGCACGAACACTGAAGCTTTCTTT
CDR3aa: CASSEYMRDDSTNTEAFF

abundance: NA
j_gene: TRBJ1-1
d_gene: NA
v_gene: TRBV10-3
CDR3nt: TGTGCCATCAGTGATTCGGGGTTGTTGAACACTGAAGCTTTCTTT
CDR3aa: CAISDSGLLNTEAFF

abundance: NA
j_gene: TRBJ2-4
d_gene: TRBD2
v_gene: TRBV14
CDR3nt: TGTGCCAGCAGCCACGGACTAGCGGGAGAGGGGGTCTCCAAAAACATTCAGTACTTC
CDR3aa: CASSHGLAGEGVSKNIQYF

abundance: once
j_gene: TRBJ2-5
d_gene: TRBD1
v_gene: TRBV5-6
CDR3nt: TGTGCCAGCAGCGGAGGGACAGGCACTCAAGAGACCCAGTACTTC
CDR3aa: CASSGGTGTQETQYF

abundance: NA
j_gene: TRBJ1-5
d_gene: NA
v_gene: TRBV1
CDR3nt: TGCACCAGCAGCCAAGTTGGGCACGACCGCGCCCCGTTGTGGTCCGGCAATCAGCCCCAGCATTTT
CDR3aa: CTSSQVGHDRAPLWSGNQPQHF

abundance: once
j_gene: TRBJ2-7
d_gene: TRBD2
v_gene: TRBV4-3
CDR3nt: TGCGCCAGCAGCCAAGAGCGGGGGAACTATGAGCAGTACTTC
CDR3aa: CASSQERGNYEQYF

abundance: NA
j_gene: TRBJ2-3
d_gene: NA
v_gene: TRBV28
CDR3nt: TGTGCCAGCAGCTGGGACATAGGCACAGATACGCAGTATTTT
CDR3aa: CASSWDIGTDTQYF

abundance: NA
j_gene: TRBJ2-5
d_gene: NA
v_gene: TRBV5-1
CDR3nt: TGCGCCAGCAGCTACCAAGGGGGGGACCAAGAGACCCAGTACTTC
CDR3aa: CASSYQGGDQETQYF

abundance: NA
j_gene: TRBJ2-7
d_gene: TRBD2
v_gene: TRBV6-1
CDR3nt: TGTGCCAGTATACTAGCGGGGATCTCCTACGAGCAGTACTTC
CDR3aa: CASILAGISYEQYF

abundance: NA
j_gene: TRBJ1-1
d_gene: NA
v_gene: TRBV5-8
CDR3nt: TGTGCCAGTCCGCGGAGGGGTTGGAACACTGAAGCTTTCTTT
CDR3aa: CASPRRGWNTEAFF

abundance: few
j_gene: TRBJ1-2
d_gene: TRBD1
v_gene: TRBV7-2
CDR3nt: TGTGCCAGCAAGGGACAGGAAGCTTTCTATGGCTACACCTTC
CDR3aa: CASKGQEAFYGYTF

abundance: NA
j_gene: TRBJ2-7
d_gene: NA
v_gene: TRBV9
CDR3nt: TGTGCCAGCAGCGTAGGTACAGGTGGGGCCTACGAGCAGTACTTC
CDR3aa: CASSVGTGGAYEQYF

abundance: once
j_gene: TRBJ2-1
d_gene: TRBD2
v_gene: TRBV5-1
CDR3nt: TGCGCCAGCAGACCACTAGCGGGAGGTTACAATGAGCAGTTCTTC
CDR3aa: CASRPLAGGYNEQFF

abundance: NA
j_gene: TRBJ2-7
d_gene: TRBD1
v_gene: TRBV10-3
CDR3nt: TGTGCCATCAGTGAACCTGACAGGGAACTCTACGAGCAGTACTTC
CDR3aa: CAISEPDRELYEQYF